The clone carrying this T cell receptor (beta chain) was counted between two and nine times. Its antigen is not identified. This sample was taken from a study of T cells in Graves' hyperthyroidism and ophthalmopathy. The wider study: Blood was drawn when the patient was first diagnosed and still untreated. Study-wide findings and caveats: In blood, most of the thyroid clonotypes expanded above 0.001 were also present.

Trimming left V 5 bases short and J 0 bases short, with 20 bases between. The CDR3 consists of 18 residues. Germline V lookup: CDR1 SNHLY, CDR2 FYNNEI. Around 10 ml fresh peripheral blood yielded the PBMCs. Amplified regions were TCR beta CDR3 sequences from RNA transcripts. Initially, a first-round RT-PCR of the TCR CDR3 employed the HTBI primer set. TCRdb used MiXCR to reprocess the multiplex PCR reads, holding one entry per CDR3 protein. The table records around 600,000 distinct CDR3 sequences, 13% to 15% of them present only once. This TCR derives from a woman younger than 30 with Graves' ophthalmopathy. The rearrangement links TRBV2 to TRBJ1-5; a possible D gene is TRBD1 (6 bases). The specimen sequenced was blood. The CDR3 sequence is CASSSIRGAGYSNQPQHF. CDR3 nucleotide sequence: TGTGCCAGCAGTTCCATCAGGGGCGCGGGATATAGCAATCAGCCCCAGCATTTT.